This TCR beta chain originates from a study of pediatric ulcerative colitis. Rectal tissue came from one to two pinch biopsies taken at colonoscopy. Sequencing depth was up to 500,000 reads per sample. Some clones are missing from TCRdb's copy, which holds only in-frame ones; the method was immunoSEQ multiplex PCR. The profile shows some 40,000 clones, roughly 70% of them singletons. The sample consisted of gut tissue. This clonotype was obtained from a boy under 18 with severe ulcerative colitis.

CDR3 sequence: CASSRDRVNTGELFF. The CDR3 coding sequence is TGTGCCAGCAGCCGAGACAGGGTCAACACCGGGGAGCTGTTTTTT. This chain joins TRBV2 and TRBJ2-2, with TRBD1 matching 7 bases. Germline CDR1 SNHLY, CDR2 FYNNEI. The junction had 6 bases not matched to a gene; V was cut back by 6 bases and J by 2 bases. The CDR3 extends over 15 amino acids.